This T cell receptor (beta chain) is drawn from a study of shared clonotypes between healthy human individuals. Study context: The plates for each donor numbered three CD4 naive, three CD4 memory, two CD8 naive and one CD8 memory. Whole-study results and caveats: It was the non-shared clonotypes that had lower generation probabilities than clonotypes shared by all four donors. The study found roughly 5% of naive CD4 clonotypes shared across four donors.

Profiled with immunoSEQ multiplex PCR; TCRdb holds only in-frame clones, not every one. The data contain about 1.5 million clones, 95% to 99% of them singletons. Notes on this clone: Its target is not known.

This CDR3 is 14 amino acids long. V was pared by 9 bases and J by 1 base, with 6 bases of the junction left unmatched. Germline V gene data show CDR1 as SGHNT and CDR2 as YYREEE (reference sequence). This receptor was identified in a man in his thirties or forties in good health. The V gene is TRBV5-4, the J gene TRBJ2-1; 8 nucleotides align to TRBD2. The sample was naive CD4+ T cells sorted from blood. Subset described: CD45RA+ positively selected. In DNA, the CDR3 is TGTGCCATCCAGCGGGAGCAGTCCTACAATGAGCAGTTCTTC. It specifies CAIQREQSYNEQFF.